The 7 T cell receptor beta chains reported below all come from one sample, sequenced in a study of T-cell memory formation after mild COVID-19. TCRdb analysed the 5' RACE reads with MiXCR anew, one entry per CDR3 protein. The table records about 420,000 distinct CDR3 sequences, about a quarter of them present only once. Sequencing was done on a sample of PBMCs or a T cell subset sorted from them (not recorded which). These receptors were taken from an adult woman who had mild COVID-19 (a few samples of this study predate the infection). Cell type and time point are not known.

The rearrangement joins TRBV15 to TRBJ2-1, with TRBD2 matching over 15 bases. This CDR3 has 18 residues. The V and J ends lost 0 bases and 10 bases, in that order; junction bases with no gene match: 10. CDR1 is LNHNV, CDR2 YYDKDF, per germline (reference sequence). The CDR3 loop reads CATSRDSRTSGRAGEQFF. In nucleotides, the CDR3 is TGTGCCACCAGCAGAGATAGTAGGACTAGCGGGAGGGCCGGGGAGCAGTTCTTC.

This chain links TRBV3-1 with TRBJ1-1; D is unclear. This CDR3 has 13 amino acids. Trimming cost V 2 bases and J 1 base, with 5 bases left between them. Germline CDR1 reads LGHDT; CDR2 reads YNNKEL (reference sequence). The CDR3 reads CASSQYQNTEAFF. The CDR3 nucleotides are TGTGCCAGCAGCCAATATCAGAACACTGAAGCTTTCTTT.

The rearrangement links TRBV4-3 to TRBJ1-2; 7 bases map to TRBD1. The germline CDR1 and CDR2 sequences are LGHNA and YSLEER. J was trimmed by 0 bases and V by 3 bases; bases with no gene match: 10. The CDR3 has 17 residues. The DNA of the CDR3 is TGCGCCAGCAGCCATAGGTCGGGACAGCACTCTAACTATGGCTACACCTTC. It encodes CASSHRSGQHSNYGYTF.

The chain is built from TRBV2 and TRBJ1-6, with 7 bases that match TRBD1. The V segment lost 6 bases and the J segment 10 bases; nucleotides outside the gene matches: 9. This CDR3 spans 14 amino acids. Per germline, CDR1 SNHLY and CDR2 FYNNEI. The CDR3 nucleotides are TGTGCCAGCAGCAGCTCCACAGGGGACTCACCCCTCCACTTT. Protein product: CASSSSTGDSPLHF. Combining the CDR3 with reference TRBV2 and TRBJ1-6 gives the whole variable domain EPEVTQTPSHQVTQMGQEVILRCVPISNHLYFYWYRQILGQKVEFLVSFYNNEISEKSEIFDDQFSVERPDGSNFTLKIRSTKLEDSAMYFCASSSSTGDSPLHFGNGTRLTVT.

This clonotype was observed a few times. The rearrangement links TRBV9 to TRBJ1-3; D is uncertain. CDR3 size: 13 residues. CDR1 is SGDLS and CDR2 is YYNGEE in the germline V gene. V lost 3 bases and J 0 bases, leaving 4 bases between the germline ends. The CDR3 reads CASSESSGNTIYF. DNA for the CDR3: TGTGCCAGCAGCGAAAGCTCTGGAAACACCATATATTTT.

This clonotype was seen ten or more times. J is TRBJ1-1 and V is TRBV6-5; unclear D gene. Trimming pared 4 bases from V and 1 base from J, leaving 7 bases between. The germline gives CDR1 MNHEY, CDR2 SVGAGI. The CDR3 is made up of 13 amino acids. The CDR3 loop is CASSFSSNTEAFF. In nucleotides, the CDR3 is TGTGCCAGCAGTTTTTCATCGAACACTGAAGCTTTCTTT.

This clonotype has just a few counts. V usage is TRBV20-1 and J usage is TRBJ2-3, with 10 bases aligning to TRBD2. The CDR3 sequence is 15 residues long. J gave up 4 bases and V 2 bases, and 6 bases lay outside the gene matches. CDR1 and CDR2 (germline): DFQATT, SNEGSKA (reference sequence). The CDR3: CSARRLAGESDTQYF. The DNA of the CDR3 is TGCAGTGCTAGACGCCTAGCGGGGGAGTCAGATACGCAGTATTTT.